The 32 T cell receptor beta chains reported below all come from one sample, sequenced in a study of regulatory T cells in long-lasting Graves disease. Arm-PCR of CDR3 regions and iRepertoire HTBI primers were used to build TCR beta libraries. TCRdb redid the calling of the multiplex PCR reads with MiXCR, one entry per CDR3 protein. The sample includes 350,000 to 450,000 distinct CDR3 sequences, more than 12% of them seen just once. Time point indicated: newly diagnosed GD, antithyroid drugs for less than 3 months. Extracted PBMC RNA gave rise to the TCR library. The data were also submitted as part of a second study, on T cells in Graves' hyperthyroidism and ophthalmopathy.

The sample consisted of peripheral blood mononuclear cells (PBMCs), taken at new diagnosis, from a patient treated with antithyroid drugs. The origin of the receptors is a woman in her 30s with Graves disease.

This clonotype was detected many times. The CDR3 sequence is CASSVSGTSGTQETQYF. The CDR3, as DNA: TGTGCCAGCAGCGTCTCGGGGACTAGCGGGACCCAAGAGACCCAGTACTTC. This chain joins TRBV9 and TRBJ2-5; 13 bases match TRBD2. The CDR3 length is 17 residues. Germline CDR1 is SGDLS and CDR2 is YYNGEE. Trimming at V came to 2 bases and at J to 1 base, leaving 5 bases not matched to a gene. The whole variable domain, filled in from reference TRBV9 and TRBJ2-5, reads DSGVTQTPKHLITATGQRVTLRCSPRSGDLSVYWYQQSLDQGLQFLIQYYNGEERAKGNILERFSAQQFPDLHSELNLSSLELGDSALYFCASSVSGTSGTQETQYFGPGTRLLVL.

Many counts were recorded for this clonotype. In DNA, the CDR3 is TGTGCCAGCAGCCCTTGGACTGCATCCTACGAGCAGTACTTC. It translates to CASSPWTASYEQYF. The chain recombines TRBV11-2 with TRBJ2-7; tentatively, D is TRBD2 (5 bases). V shed 5 bases and J shed 1 base, with 12 bases lying between them. CDR1 is SGHAT, CDR2 FQNNGV, per germline. This CDR3 contains 14 residues.

This clonotype was recorded at least ten times. This chain connects TRBV6-5 to TRBJ1-3; D remains ambiguous. CDR1 and CDR2 from the germline V gene are MNHEY and SVGAGI. Trimming stripped 4 bases from V and 0 bases from J, with 10 bases between. CDR3 length: 15 amino acids. The CDR3 loop reads CASSSPRLSGNTIYF. CDR3 bases: TGTGCCAGCAGTTCTCCCAGACTCTCTGGAAACACCATATATTTT.

This chain connects TRBV28 to TRBJ2-3; possible D gene TRBD1, 6 bases. CDR1 is MDHEN and CDR2 is SYDVKM in the germline V gene. V was clipped by 8 bases and J by 2 bases, with 17 bases between them. The CDR3 sequence is 15 residues long. CDR3 nucleotides: TGTGCCAGCGTCCCCTCGGACAGTTACACAGATACGCAGTATTTT. It yields the protein CASVPSDSYTDTQYF.

This clonotype was found many times. The genes are TRBV20-1 and TRBJ1-1, with D possibly being TRBD1 (5 bases). CDR1 and CDR2 from the germline V gene are DFQATT and SNEGSKA (reference sequence). V was clipped by 5 bases and J by 0 bases, with 19 bases between them. The CDR3 is 16 amino acids. The CDR3 DNA follows: TGCAGTGCTGTTGGGGGGGGGGTCGAAATGAACACTGAAGCTTTCTTT. Protein: CSAVGGGVEMNTEAFF.

This chain connects TRBV20-1 to TRBJ2-5; possibly TRBD1 for D (5 bases). Between the trimmed V and J ends, which lost 0 bases and 4 bases, there was a span of 15 bases. The germline V gene has CDR1 DFQATT and CDR2 SNEGSKA (reference sequence). The CDR3 loop spans 15 amino acids. CDR3 coding DNA: TGCAGTGCTAGAGAGGACATTGTTCGGGTAGAGACCCAGTACTTC. Translation gives CSAREDIVRVETQYF.

The chain couples TRBV6-1 to TRBJ2-4; D possibly corresponds to TRBD2 (6 bases). This CDR3 spans 14 amino acids. V lost 6 bases and J lost 1, with 10 bases in between. Germline V CDR1 and CDR2: MNHNS, SASEGT. CDR3 coding DNA: TGTGCCAGCAGCCCAGGGAGGGCCAAAAACATTCAGTACTTC. This encodes CASSPGRAKNIQYF.

This clonotype was seen more than once but under ten times. This chain links TRBV29-1 with TRBJ2-5; maybe TRBD1 (5 bases). The CDR3 has 12 amino acids. The germline gives CDR1 SQVTM, CDR2 ANQGSEA. Trimming stripped 2 bases from V and 4 bases from J, with 8 bases between. This CDR3 reads CSVETQGETQYF. The CDR3 DNA follows: TGCAGCGTTGAAACCCAGGGAGAGACCCAGTACTTC.

The table lists this clonotype with many counts. The rearrangement links TRBV6-1 to TRBJ2-4; maybe TRBD2 (6 bases). There are 15 residues in the CDR3. The V and J ends lost 6 bases and 2 bases respectively, with 14 bases between them. Per germline, CDR1 MNHNS and CDR2 SASEGT. Written as DNA, the CDR3 is TGTGCCAGCAGGCACCGGGGCGGGACCAAAAACATTCAGTACTTC. It specifies CASRHRGGTKNIQYF.

This clonotype has a count of ten or more. The genes are TRBV6-1 and TRBJ2-7, with D maybe TRBD2 (5 bases). The germline V and J ends were trimmed by 6 bases and 4 bases, with 10 bases remaining between them. The CDR3 covers 12 residues. The germline V gene has CDR1 MNHNS and CDR2 SASEGT. The CDR3 sequence: CASRATSYEQYF. The DNA for the CDR3 is TGTGCCAGCAGAGCTACTAGTTACGAGCAGTACTTC.

In this sample, this clonotype turned up many times. This chain joins TRBV27 and TRBJ2-3; no clear D. In germline, CDR1 is MNHEY, CDR2 SMNVEV (reference sequence). The CDR3 totals 17 residues. V was pared by 4 bases and J by 2 bases, with 19 bases between. Here the CDR3 DNA reads TGTGCCAGCAGTTCCCGTCCCCAGCCCTTCTACACAGATACGCAGTATTTT. Protein product: CASSSRPQPFYTDTQYF.

This clonotype came up many times. The chain joins TRBV18 to TRBJ1-6; D ambiguous. Germline V gene lookup returns CDR1 KGHSH and CDR2 LQKENI. The CDR3 runs to 14 residues. With 1 base removed from V and 9 bases from J, the gap between germline ends came to 10 bases. The CDR3 spells CASSPQGMRSPLHF. The CDR3 DNA sequence: TGTGCCAGCTCACCACAGGGTATGCGTTCACCCCTCCACTTT.

This clonotype was counted at least ten times. V gene TRBV7-3 combines with J gene TRBJ1-2, with D possibly matching TRBD1 (5 bases). Germline V CDR1 and CDR2: SGHTA, FQGTGA. The CDR3 runs to 13 residues. Trimming cost V 6 bases and J 4 bases, with 12 bases left between them. The CDR3 region is CASSTGSGYGYTF. In DNA, the CDR3 is TGTGCCAGCAGTACAGGTTCCGGCTATGGCTACACCTTC.

A few counts support this clonotype. The V and J genes are TRBV20-1 and TRBJ1-1, with D unclear. Germline-derived CDR1 and CDR2 are DFQATT and SNEGSKA (reference sequence). The CDR3 is 14 residues long. V gave up 2 bases and J gave up 4 bases, with 14 bases separating them. This CDR3 is CSARPYGRGTEAFF. The CDR3 nucleotides read TGCAGTGCTAGACCCTATGGTCGGGGCACTGAAGCTTTCTTT.

Details on this clonotype: This may be a read error: a much more frequent sequence differs by one nucleotide. V is TRBV29-1 and J is TRBJ1-1; the match to TRBD1 covers 8 bases. CDR1 and CDR2 from the germline V gene are SQVTM and ANQGSEA. This CDR3 is 13 amino acids long. The chain's CDR3 is CSAGQGMMTEASF. For the CDR3, the DNA is TGCAGCGCTGGACAGGGAATGATGACTGAAGCTTCCTTT.

This clonotype was counted only a few times. The chain has TRBV20-1 and TRBJ2-1, with D unclear. The germline V gene encodes CDR1 DFQATT and CDR2 SNEGSKA (reference sequence). Trimming cost V 5 bases and J 3 bases, with 8 bases left between them. CDR3 length equals 12 residues. CDR3 sequence: CSASRVYNEQFF. The CDR3 nucleotides are TGCAGTGCTTCCCGGGTCTACAATGAGCAGTTCTTC.

For this clonotype: Being one base from a much bigger clone, this may be a read error. The chain combines TRBV5-1 with TRBJ1-1; unclear D gene. The CDR3 contains 15 residues. Germline V gene lookup returns CDR1 SGHRS and CDR2 YFSETQ. The CDR3 loop reads CASSSRTTMNTEALF. Written as DNA, the CDR3 is TGCGCCAGCAGCAGCCGCACTACTATGAACACTGAAGCTCTCTTT.

This clonotype was counted at least ten times. The chain joins TRBV6-1 to TRBJ2-1; 11 nucleotides match TRBD2. Germline V gene data show CDR1 as MNHNS and CDR2 as SASEGT. V lost 8 bases to trimming and J lost 4 bases; unmatched junction nucleotides: 7. This CDR3 region has 15 residues. Here the CDR3 reads CASLAGGLWYNEQFF. In DNA form, the CDR3 reads TGTGCCAGCCTAGCGGGAGGCCTCTGGTACAATGAGCAGTTCTTC.

The rearrangement uses TRBV6-1 and TRBJ1-2; maybe TRBD1 (6 bases). V gave up 7 bases and J gave up 6 bases, with 27 bases separating them. Germline assignment: CDR1 MNHNS and CDR2 SASEGT. The CDR3 is 17 residues long. This CDR3 reads CASTPDVLWGRGHGYTF. CDR3 DNA sequence: TGTGCCAGCACCCCGGACGTTCTTTGGGGCAGGGGTCATGGCTACACCTTC.

The sample holds a few counts of this clonotype. The chain carries TRBV28 and TRBJ1-2; perhaps TRBD1 as D (6 bases). The CDR3 is made up of 13 amino acids. Trimming took off 5 bases at V and 4 bases at J, with 11 bases between the two ends. Germline CDR1 is MDHEN and CDR2 is SYDVKM. In nucleotides, the CDR3 is TGTGCCAGCAGTCAGGCAGGGGCCTATGGCTACACCTTC. Protein: CASSQAGAYGYTF.

This clonotype was counted a few times. The V gene is TRBV10-3, the J gene TRBJ2-6; D not resolved. V gave up 5 bases and J gave up 0 bases, with 11 bases separating them. Germline CDR1 is ENHRY and CDR2 is SYGVKD. This CDR3 is 16 amino acids long. The CDR3 DNA is TGTGCCATCAGTCGCGACCTAAGCTCTGGGGCCAACGTCCTGACTTTC. It specifies CAISRDLSSGANVLTF.

This clonotype showed up many times. The chain employs TRBV7-8 and TRBJ2-5; 9 bases are shared with TRBD2. This CDR3 is built from 15 residues. Losses at the gene ends were 5 bases for V and 2 bases for J; bases not matched to a gene: 6. CDR1 is SGHVS and CDR2 is FQNEAQ in the germline V gene. CDR3 protein: CASSAGTSLQETQYF. The CDR3 coding sequence is TGTGCCAGCAGCGCCGGGACTAGCCTTCAAGAGACCCAGTACTTC.

This clonotype was detected ten times or more. The rearrangement links TRBV18 to TRBJ2-3; the match to TRBD2 covers 14 bases. The CDR3 extends over 15 amino acids. Looked up from germline, CDR1 is KGHSH and CDR2 is LQKENI. Losses at the gene ends were 5 bases for V and 4 bases for J; bases not matched to a gene: 2. The DNA of the CDR3 is TGTGCCAGCTCAGCGACTAGCGGGAGGGCAGATACGCAGTATTTT. This gives the protein CASSATSGRADTQYF.

The table lists this clonotype with many counts. Here the CDR3 DNA reads TGTGCCTGGAGCACTGGGTCTCAGCCCCAGCATTTT. Protein product: CAWSTGSQPQHF. This sequence joins TRBV30 and TRBJ1-5; D ambiguous. V lost 3 bases and J 6 bases, leaving 9 bases between the germline ends. This CDR3 has 12 residues. Germline V gene data show CDR1 as GTSNPN and CDR2 as SVGIG (reference sequence).

Many counts were recorded for this clonotype. This chain joins TRBV7-9 and TRBJ2-1, with TRBD1 as a possible D gene (6 bases). V lost 0 bases and J 9 bases, leaving 12 bases between the germline ends. The germline gives CDR1 SEHNR, CDR2 FQNEAQ (reference sequence). This CDR3 is built from 14 residues. The CDR3 bases are TGTGCCAGCAGCTTAGCGCAAGGGGGAGCTGAGCAGTTCTTC. It encodes CASSLAQGGAEQFF.

Notes on this clonotype: One junction end disagrees with the germline gene, perhaps due to a read error. The chain employs TRBV30 and TRBJ1-3; D ambiguous. This CDR3 contains 13 residues. The V gene's germline CDR1 is GTSNPN and CDR2 SVGIG (reference sequence). The CDR3 loop reads CAWRVSSGNTIYF. CDR3 DNA: TGTGCCTGGCGTGTATCCTCTGGAAACACCATATATTTT. The full variable domain, with the rest looked up from reference TRBV30 and TRBJ1-3, is SQTIHQWPATLVQPVGSPLSLECTVEGTSNPNLYWYRQAAGRGLQLLFYSVGIGQISSEVPQNLSASRPQDRQFILSSKKLLLSDSGFYLCAWRVSSGNTIYFGEGSWLTVV.

This clonotype was seen more than once but under ten times. The rearrangement links TRBV6-1 to TRBJ2-5, with D possibly being TRBD1 (6 bases). V lost 2 bases and J lost 5, with 15 bases in between. This CDR3 comprises 15 residues. CDR1 is MNHNS, CDR2 SASEGT, per germline. The CDR3 loop is CASSEPQGVRETQYF. The CDR3, as DNA: TGTGCCAGCAGTGAACCACAGGGAGTGCGGGAGACCCAGTACTTC.

This clonotype occurred many times. V gene TRBV12-3 or TRBV12-4 combines with J gene TRBJ1-1, with TRBD1 as a possible D gene (6 bases). V was pared by 2 bases and J by 1 base, with 14 bases between. This CDR3 is built from 16 residues. The CDR3, as DNA: TGTGCCAGCAGTTTACCCCCAGGGGAGGCGAACACTGAAGCTTTCTTT. Protein: CASSLPPGEANTEAFF.

This clonotype has more than one count but fewer than ten. The chain links TRBV20-1 to TRBJ2-5; 7 nucleotides line up with TRBD2. The CDR3 covers 12 residues. V shed 4 bases, J shed 5 bases, and the junction held 4 bases outside the gene matches. The germline V gene encodes CDR1 DFQATT and CDR2 SNEGSKA (reference sequence). CDR3 residues: CSANPGGETQYF. CDR3 DNA: TGCAGTGCTAATCCGGGGGGTGAGACCCAGTACTTC.

J is TRBJ2-1 and V is TRBV14; 11 nucleotides agree with TRBD2. The end of the DNA aligns better with TRBJ2-7, so the J call may be wrong. This CDR3 comprises 17 residues. Germline V gene sequence: CDR1 SGHDN, CDR2 FVKESK. CDR3 coding DNA: TGTGCCAGCAGCCCCGTGACTAGCGGGACTTTCTACAATGAGCAGTACTTC. As protein: CASSPVTSGTFYNEQYF.

Ten or more counts support this clonotype. V gene TRBV19 combines with J gene TRBJ2-7, with D perhaps TRBD1 or TRBD2 (5 bases each). The CDR3 is made up of 14 amino acids. V lost 7 bases to trimming and J lost 2 bases, with 15 bases between them. The germline V gene encodes CDR1 LNHDA and CDR2 SQIVND (reference sequence). The CDR3 loop is CASKLGAETYEQYF. The DNA for the CDR3 is TGTGCCAGTAAACTCGGGGCGGAGACCTACGAGCAGTACTTC. Together with reference TRBV19 and TRBJ2-7, the CDR3 gives the full variable domain: DGGITQSPKYLFRKEGQNVTLSCEQNLNHDAMYWYRQDPGQGLRLIYYSQIVNDFQKGDIAEGYSVSREKKESFPLTVTSAQKNPTAFYLCASKLGAETYEQYFGPGTRLTVT.

As to this clonotype: This may stem from a read error, because a much larger clone lies one nucleotide away. The V gene is TRBV24-1, the J gene TRBJ2-1; 9 bases agree with TRBD2. The CDR3 has 16 residues. CDR1 is KGHDR, CDR2 SFDVKD, per germline. The CDR3 bases are TGTGCCACCAGTGCCCCCGGGACTAGCTTCTACAATGAGCAGTCCTTC. It yields the protein CATSAPGTSFYNEQSF.